Below, one TCR beta chain is given with its context. The sample originates from a study of blood T cells in healthy people across ages. Trimming took off 3 bases at V and 8 bases at J, with 14 bases between the two ends. Germline values: CDR1 SGHTA, CDR2 FQGTGA. The CDR3 is 14 residues long. Collection of ten milliliters of peripheral blood was performed for each donor. The authors ran a second PCR of 7 to 11 cycles using a sample-barcoded 5' primer and a J-beta primer mix. Template switching added a 12-random-nucleotide identifier to every cDNA molecule. TCRdb analysed the 5' RACE reads with MiXCR anew, one entry per CDR3 protein. This sample has about 770,000 distinct CDR3 sequences, with more than 40% found just once.

The gene calls are TRBV7-3 and TRBJ2-1; D is unclear. Sequencing was done on a sample of blood. The TCR comes from a man aged 55-75 years in good health. DNA for the CDR3: TGTGCCAGCAGCTTCGGGCACGGAAGACATGAGCAGTTCTTC. It codes for CASSFGHGRHEQFF. The full variable domain, rest sourced from reference TRBV7-3 and TRBJ2-1, is GAGVSQTPSNKVTEKGKYVELRCDPISGHTALYWYRQSLGQGPEFLIYFQGTGAADDSGLPNDRFFAVRPEGSVSTLKIQRTERGDSAVYLCASSFGHGRHEQFFGPGTRLTVL.